This TCR beta chain stems from a study of Graves' ophthalmopathy and Graves' hyperthyroidism. Overall study results and limits: Ophthalmopathy progression predictions by the model showed 72.22% specificity and approximately 69% sensitivity. Blood also held most thyroid clonotypes expanded above 0.001 frequency.

The TCR beta CDR3 regions underwent amplification from RNA transcripts. RT-PCR was first run with HTBI primers, then multiplex PCR in a second round. Using its own MiXCR run on the multiplex PCR reads, TCRdb lists one record per CDR3 protein. The sample gives about 14,000 distinct CDR3 sequences, approximately 51% of which show up once; less than 55% is in the top ten. Each donor who had ophthalmopathy showed moderate-to-severe activity, a CAS of ≥3, a NOSPECS of ≥4, and a duration under 3 months. This clonotype was observed many times. The antigen remains unidentified. CDR1 is DFQATT, CDR2 SNEGSKA, per germline (reference sequence). The J segment lost 2 bases and the V segment lost 3 bases, leaving 3 bases of the junction unmatched. The length of the CDR3 is 13 residues.

This clonotype was sampled from a woman aged 25 to 39 with Graves' ophthalmopathy. Sequencing used peripheral blood. The V call is TRBV20-1, the J call TRBJ2-7, with 8 bases identical to TRBD2. This CDR3 is CSASQREPYEQYF. CDR3 DNA: TGCAGTGCTAGCCAGCGGGAGCCCTACGAGCAGTACTTC.